This T cell receptor beta chain was sequenced for a study of blood T cell repertoires in COVID-19. Study-level background: From T cells, B-cell-depleted T cells, or PBMCs came the material, which was cDNA or gDNA.

As originally analysed: Amplified reference gene primers provided the basis for estimating nucleated cell counts. Clones were sequenced by immunoSEQ multiplex PCR, and TCRdb holds only the in-frame ones, with some missing. V, J and clone size reflect that table, while D and trimming were determined from the DNA. The sample records about 140,000 clones, around 90% being singletons. There are 14 residues in the CDR3. V dropped 0 bases and J dropped 4 bases, with 11 bases sitting between them. The germline V gene has CDR1 SGHRS and CDR2 YFSETQ. This clone occurred once. The chain joins TRBV5-1 to TRBJ2-7, with TRBD2 as a possible D gene (5 bases). Sequenced material: peripheral blood. The origin of this receptor is an older man with acute or convalescent COVID-19. The DNA for the CDR3 is TGCGCCAGCAGCTTGGAATCGTCGGGGTACGAGCAGTACTTC. Protein product: CASSLESSGYEQYF.